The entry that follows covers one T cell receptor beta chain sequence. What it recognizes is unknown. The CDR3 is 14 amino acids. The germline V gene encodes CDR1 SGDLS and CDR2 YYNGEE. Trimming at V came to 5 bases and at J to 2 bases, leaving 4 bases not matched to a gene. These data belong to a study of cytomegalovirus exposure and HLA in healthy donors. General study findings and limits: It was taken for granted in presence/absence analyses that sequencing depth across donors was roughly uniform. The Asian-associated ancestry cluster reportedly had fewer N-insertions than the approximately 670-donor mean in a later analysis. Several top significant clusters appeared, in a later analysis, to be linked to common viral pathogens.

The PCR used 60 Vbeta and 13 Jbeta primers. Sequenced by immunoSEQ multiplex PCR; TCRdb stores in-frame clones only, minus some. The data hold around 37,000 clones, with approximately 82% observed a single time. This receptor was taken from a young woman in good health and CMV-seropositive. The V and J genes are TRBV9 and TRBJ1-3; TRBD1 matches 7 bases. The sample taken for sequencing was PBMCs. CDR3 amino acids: CASSEQGTGNTIYF. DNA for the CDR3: TGTGCCAGCAGTGAACAGGGGACTGGAAACACCATATATTTT.